This is a list of T cell receptor beta chains from one sample in a study of blood T cell repertoires in COVID-19. Profiled with immunoSEQ multiplex PCR; TCRdb holds only in-frame clones, not every one. The data contain some 300,000 clones, over 85% of them seen just once; the ten biggest clones take up over 8.5%. Specimen: PBMCs or T cells enriched from blood (not recorded which). These receptors came from a woman in her twenties or thirties who had recovered from COVID-19. CDR3s include the opening cysteine and the closing phenylalanine or tryptophan. The D gene is left open where the match is weak. Size values are once, few and many counts, or a class for expanded clones, and some rows have none.

size	D	V	J	CDR3	DNA
-	-	TRBV29-1	TRBJ1-5	CSVGGVSNQPQHF	TGCAGCGTTGGCGGGGTTAGCAATCAGCCCCAGCATTTT
-	TRBD1	TRBV10-3	TRBJ1-1	CAIIDREGTEAFF	TGTGCCATCATTGACAGGGAGGGTACTGAAGCTTTCTTT
-	-	TRBV5-3	TRBJ1-3	CARSPAGDPGNTIYF	TGTGCCAGAAGCCCCGCAGGGGATCCTGGAAACACCATATATTTT
-	TRBD2	TRBV5-4	TRBJ2-3	CASSWGTSGSTDTQYF	TGTGCCAGCAGCTGGGGGACTAGCGGGAGCACAGATACGCAGTATTTT
-	TRBD2	TRBV5-1	TRBJ2-7	CASSMGLAPTYEQYF	TGCGCCAGCAGCATGGGACTAGCGCCAACCTACGAGCAGTACTTC
-	-	TRBV9	TRBJ1-2	CASSPTGGLQYGYTF	TGTGCCAGCAGCCCCACGGGGGGGCTGCAATATGGCTACACCTTC
-	TRBD1	TRBV24-1	TRBJ2-5	CATSDWRGTGGQETQYF	TGTGCCACCAGTGATTGGCGGGGGACAGGGGGCCAAGAGACCCAGTACTTC
-	-	TRBV6-6	TRBJ1-1	CASSSYSTEAFF	TGTGCCAGCAGTTCCTATAGCACTGAAGCTTTCTTT
-	TRBD2	TRBV14	TRBJ2-3	CASGLELPDTQYF	TGTGCCAGTGGACTAGAACTCCCAGATACGCAGTATTTT
-	-	TRBV24-1	TRBJ2-2	CATSGGDYTGELFF	TGTGCCACCAGTGGGGGGGACTACACCGGGGAGCTGTTTTTT
-	-	TRBV9	TRBJ1-2	CASSPSQGPGGYTF	TGTGCCAGCAGCCCATCCCAAGGCCCGGGTGGCTACACCTTC
-	-	TRBV6-4	TRBJ1-2	CASSAEDSGYTF	TGTGCCAGCAGTGCGGAGGACAGTGGCTACACCTTC
-	-	TRBV27	TRBJ1-2	CASSLSSRADGYTF	TGTGCCAGCAGTTTAAGTAGCAGGGCGGATGGCTACACCTTC
-	-	TRBV20-1	TRBJ2-1	CSASRAREQFF	TGCAGTGCAAGTAGAGCTAGGGAGCAGTTCTTC
-	-	TRBV10-3	TRBJ2-6	CATSTGVAPGANVLTF	TGTGCCACCAGCACTGGAGTTGCCCCTGGGGCCAACGTCCTGACTTTC
-	TRBD1	TRBV2	TRBJ1-1	CASNQGVLNTEAFF	TGTGCCAGCAATCAGGGGGTTCTAAACACTGAAGCTTTCTTT
-	-	TRBV6-5	TRBJ1-5	CASRGQGYQPQHF	TGTGCCAGCCGAGGGCAGGGGTATCAGCCCCAGCATTTT
-	-	TRBV18	TRBJ2-6	CASSPGGNSGANVLTF	TGTGCCAGCTCACCAGGGGGGAATTCTGGGGCCAACGTCCTGACTTTC
-	-	TRBV4-1	TRBJ1-6	CASSQVGIFGVPLHF	TGCGCCAGCAGCCAAGTTGGGATTTTCGGGGTCCCCCTCCACTTT
-	TRBD1	TRBV5-1	TRBJ1-1	CASSAGQGAHTEAFF	TGCGCCAGCAGCGCCGGACAGGGGGCTCACACTGAAGCTTTCTTT
-	-	TRBV9	TRBJ2-3	CASSVVPWEGTDTQYF	TGTGCCAGCAGCGTAGTTCCCTGGGAGGGCACAGATACGCAGTATTTT
-	TRBD2	TRBV28	TRBJ2-1	CASSSQAGVYYNEQFF	TGTGCCAGCAGTTCCCAAGCGGGAGTTTATTACAATGAGCAGTTCTTC
-	-	TRBV10-1	TRBJ1-2	CASSDGQLYGYTF	TGCGCCAGCAGTGATGGACAGCTATATGGCTACACCTTC
-	TRBD1	TRBV27	TRBJ2-1	CASSKDRVGRSYNEQFF	TGTGCCAGCAGTAAAGACAGGGTGGGACGCTCCTACAATGAGCAGTTCTTC
-	TRBD1	TRBV3-1/TRBV3-2	TRBJ2-7	CASSQQQGFYEQYF	TGTGCCAGCAGTCAACAACAGGGGTTCTACGAGCAGTACTTC
-	TRBD2	TRBV5-6	TRBJ2-2	CASSSKEGGWPNTGELFF	TGTGCCAGCAGCTCTAAGGAGGGAGGGTGGCCGAACACCGGGGAGCTGTTTTTT
-	TRBD1	TRBV29-1	TRBJ2-5	CSVDDRGGETQYF	TGCAGCGTTGATGACAGGGGGGGTGAGACCCAGTACTTC
once	TRBD2	TRBV29-1	TRBJ2-7	CSVESTTGGEQYF	TGCAGCGTTGAATCCACAACGGGAGGGGAGCAGTACTTC
-	TRBD2	TRBV5-1	TRBJ2-7	CASSLVGLANEQYF	TGCGCCAGCAGCTTGGTAGGACTAGCGAACGAGCAGTACTTC
-	TRBD1	TRBV7-2	TRBJ1-2	CASSTRAGTGNGYTF	TGTGCCAGCAGCACTCGCGCCGGGACAGGGAATGGCTACACCTTC
-	TRBD1	TRBV10-3	TRBJ1-1	CAISESTGGNTEAFF	TGTGCCATCAGTGAGTCAACAGGGGGTAACACTGAAGCTTTCTTT
-	TRBD2	TRBV5-1	TRBJ2-1	CASSPPGTSGSWGYNEQFF	TGCGCCAGCAGCCCGCCCGGGACTAGCGGGAGTTGGGGATACAATGAGCAGTTCTTC
-	-	TRBV18	TRBJ2-7	CASSPAGLPYEQYF	TGTGCCAGCTCACCCGCGGGACTCCCCTACGAGCAGTACTTC
-	-	TRBV19	TRBJ2-1	CASSIDLGYNEQFF	TGTGCCAGTAGTATAGATCTAGGATACAATGAGCAGTTCTTC
-	-	TRBV3-1/TRBV3-2	TRBJ2-3	CASSYHRDIGADTQYF	TGTGCCAGCAGCTATCACCGGGATATAGGAGCAGATACGCAGTATTTT
-	-	TRBV4-1	TRBJ2-7	CASSQDLGESSYEQYF	TGCGCCAGCAGCCAAGATCTCGGAGAAAGCTCCTACGAGCAGTACTTC
-	TRBD1	TRBV27	TRBJ1-2	CASSPGQGYYGYTF	TGTGCCAGCAGTCCCGGACAGGGCTACTATGGCTACACCTTC
-	-	TRBV4-3	TRBJ2-1	CASSQRRSGAHEQFF	TGCGCCAGCAGCCAACGACGGAGTGGGGCCCATGAGCAGTTCTTC
-	TRBD1	TRBV11-2	TRBJ2-3	CASSLAGTAYTQYF	TGTGCCAGCAGCTTAGCCGGGACAGCATATACGCAGTATTTT
-	-	TRBV4-1	TRBJ1-2	CASSQDLAGLAGYTF	TGCGCCAGCAGCCAAGATCTGGCAGGGTTGGCTGGCTACACCTTC
-	-	TRBV5-1	TRBJ2-5	CASSIGQGQETQYF	TGCGCCAGCAGCATCGGGCAGGGACAAGAGACCCAGTACTTC
-	-	TRBV5-1	TRBJ1-3	CASSFFRGRHSGNTIYF	TGCGCCAGCAGCTTTTTCAGGGGCCGACACTCTGGAAACACCATATATTTT
-	-	TRBV5-1	TRBJ1-6	CASSSGQTYSPLHF	TGCGCCAGCAGCTCCGGACAGACTTATTCACCCCTCCACTTT
-	-	TRBV11-2	TRBJ1-1	CASSLDRKMSGAFF	TGTGCCAGCAGCTTAGATAGGAAGATGTCGGGAGCTTTCTTT
-	TRBD1	TRBV19	TRBJ1-4	CASSMGQGDEKLFF	TGTGCCAGTAGTATGGGACAGGGAGACGAAAAACTGTTTTTT
-	-	TRBV7-9	TRBJ1-2	CASSLDAPGSNYGYTF	TGTGCCAGCAGCTTAGATGCCCCAGGCAGCAACTATGGCTACACCTTC
-	TRBD1	TRBV4-1	TRBJ2-1	CASSPLPGQGPYNEQFF	TGCGCCAGCAGCCCGCTACCGGGACAGGGCCCATACAATGAGCAGTTCTTC
-	-	TRBV19	TRBJ1-1	CASRDYGGKNTEAFF	TGTGCCAGTAGGGATTACGGGGGGAAGAACACTGAAGCTTTCTTT
-	TRBD1	TRBV5-4	TRBJ2-7	CASSLGDRRGNEQYF	TGTGCCAGCAGCTTAGGGGACAGGAGAGGGAACGAGCAGTACTTC
-	-	TRBV2	TRBJ2-1	CATRAESSYNEQFF	TGTGCCACCAGAGCGGAGAGCTCCTACAATGAGCAGTTCTTC
few	TRBD1	TRBV2	TRBJ1-4	CASSPDRDEKLFF	TGTGCCAGCAGCCCCGACAGGGATGAAAAACTGTTTTTT